The clone carrying this T cell receptor beta chain was observed a few times. The sample belongs to a study of blood T cell repertoires in COVID-19. As for the study in general: The origin of the acute and convalescent COVID-19 samples was the United States, Italy and Spain. T cells, B-cell-depleted T cells, or PBMCs provided the cDNA or gDNA that served as material.

Study processing details: Nucleated cell counts were estimated from reference gene primer amplification. Some clones are missing from TCRdb's copy, which holds only in-frame ones; the method was immunoSEQ multiplex PCR. V and J calls and clone size follow that table, whereas D and trimming were derived from the DNA. The data contain under 250,000 clones, about 89% of them seen just once; the ten biggest clones take up 1.6%. Germline CDR1 and CDR2: MNHNS and SASEGT. The germline V and J ends were trimmed by 2 bases and 3 bases, with 11 bases remaining between them. The CDR3 is 14 amino acids. J is TRBJ2-7 and V is TRBV6-1; D possibly corresponds to TRBD2 (5 bases). This receptor was obtained from a woman aged 55-70 years who had recovered from COVID-19. The specimen was peripheral blood. The CDR3 loop is CASSESPSIYEQYF. The CDR3 bases are TGTGCCAGCAGTGAATCGCCTAGCATCTACGAGCAGTACTTC.